This TCR beta chain comes out of a study of T cells in localized non-small cell lung cancer. Regarding the study as a whole: Owing to sequencing of a solitary tumor region, heterogeneity cannot be discounted.

Points on this clone: Its antigen is currently unknown.

V was shortened by 4 bases and J by 2 bases, with 11 bases between the two germline ends. Germline V lookup: CDR1 KGHSH, CDR2 LQKENI. CDR3 length: 14 amino acids. TCRdb's table, derived via immunoSEQ multiplex PCR, lists solely in-frame clones and lacks some. The top ten hold about a quarter of the sample, which has under 20,000 clones, 89% seen once. This chain connects TRBV18 to TRBJ1-2; possibly TRBD1 for D (6 bases). The source material was peripheral blood, sampled before any cancer treatment. This receptor was taken from a female donor over 55 with stage III squamous cell lung carcinoma. This CDR3 reads CASSQGVLNYGYTF. CDR3 DNA sequence: TGTGCCAGCTCACAGGGGGTTTTGAACTATGGCTACACCTTC. The variable domain in full, completed from reference TRBV18 and TRBJ1-2, reads NAGVMQNPRHLVRRRGQEARLRCSPMKGHSHVYWYRQLPEEGLKFMVYLQKENIIDESGMPKERFSAEFPKEGPSILRIQQVVRGDSAAYFCASSQGVLNYGYTFGSGTRLTVV.